These T cell receptor beta chains were read from a single sample in a study of spatial heterogeneity in lung cancer. TCRdb redid the calling of the 5' RACE reads with MiXCR, one entry per CDR3 protein. The sample lists 28,000 or so distinct CDR3 sequences; 8.4% were seen once. This material consisted of PBMCs, taken at surgery. Receptors originate from a female donor with early-stage non-small cell lung cancer. CDR3s include the opening cysteine and the closing phenylalanine or tryptophan. The order of the fields is clone size, J gene, V gene, D gene, CDR3 DNA, CDR3 protein. A D gene is named only where the DNA matches it firmly. Clone size, where shown, is once, few, many, or a class for clones that have expanded.

abundance: many
j_gene: TRBJ1-1
v_gene: TRBV3-1
d_gene: -
CDR3nt: TGTGCCAGCAGCCCGAGGGAAACCGGGGAAGCTTTCTTT
CDR3aa: CASSPRETGEAFF

abundance: many
j_gene: TRBJ1-5
v_gene: TRBV2
d_gene: -
CDR3nt: TGTGCCAGCAGTGCTGGGGGCTCTGGTCAGCCCCAGCATTTT
CDR3aa: CASSAGGSGQPQHF

abundance: many
j_gene: TRBJ2-1
v_gene: TRBV12-5
d_gene: TRBD2
CDR3nt: TGTGCTAGTGGTTTGAGACTAGCGGGTCACAATGAGCAGTTCTTC
CDR3aa: CASGLRLAGHNEQFF

abundance: few
j_gene: TRBJ1-6
v_gene: TRBV19
d_gene: -
CDR3nt: TGTGCCAGTAGAATTGGGAGCTCCTATAATTCACCCCTCCACTTT
CDR3aa: CASRIGSSYNSPLHF

abundance: few
j_gene: TRBJ2-7
v_gene: TRBV6-5
d_gene: TRBD1
CDR3nt: TGTGCCAGCAGTTACTTGGGACAGCCTTACGAGCAGTACTTC
CDR3aa: CASSYLGQPYEQYF

abundance: many
j_gene: TRBJ2-1
v_gene: TRBV7-8
d_gene: -
CDR3nt: TGTGCCAGCAGCTTATCGGAGATTACCTACAATGAGCAGTTCTTC
CDR3aa: CASSLSEITYNEQFF

abundance: -
j_gene: TRBJ2-3
v_gene: TRBV15
d_gene: TRBD1
CDR3nt: TGTGCCACCAGCATCGGGACAGGGCATCTCACAGATACGCAGTATTTT
CDR3aa: CATSIGTGHLTDTQYF

abundance: many
j_gene: TRBJ1-1
v_gene: TRBV3-1
d_gene: -
CDR3nt: TGTGCCAGCAGCCAGAGTACGGGGCGTGAAGCTTTCTTT
CDR3aa: CASSQSTGREAFF

abundance: -
j_gene: TRBJ2-1
v_gene: TRBV9
d_gene: -
CDR3nt: TGTGCCAGCAGCCCTGGGATAAGGACTAAAAGTTACAATGAGCAGTTCTTC
CDR3aa: CASSPGIRTKSYNEQFF

abundance: many
j_gene: TRBJ2-1
v_gene: TRBV12-3/TRBV12-4
d_gene: TRBD2
CDR3nt: TGTGCCAGCAGTTTCCGGGAGGGCCGCAATGAGCAGTTCTTC
CDR3aa: CASSFREGRNEQFF

abundance: many
j_gene: TRBJ1-2
v_gene: TRBV7-9
d_gene: -
CDR3nt: TGTGCCAGCAGCTTAACGCCCGCCTATGGCTACACCTTC
CDR3aa: CASSLTPAYGYTF

abundance: many
j_gene: TRBJ2-5
v_gene: TRBV18
d_gene: TRBD1
CDR3nt: TGTGCCAGCTCACGACAGGGAGCACAAGAGACCCAGTACTTC
CDR3aa: CASSRQGAQETQYF

abundance: many
j_gene: TRBJ2-6
v_gene: TRBV18
d_gene: -
CDR3nt: TGTGCCAGCTCACCTGGAAACTCTGGGGCCAACGTCCTGACTTTC
CDR3aa: CASSPGNSGANVLTF

abundance: -
j_gene: TRBJ2-3
v_gene: TRBV20-1
d_gene: -
CDR3nt: TGCAGTGGTAGTGGAGGGACCCCAGATACGCAGTATTTT
CDR3aa: CSGSGGTPDTQYF

abundance: many
j_gene: TRBJ1-1
v_gene: TRBV29-1
d_gene: -
CDR3nt: TGCAGCGTTGTTGGTGGCAGGGGAGGGTTGGTTTCCACTGAAGCTTTCTTT
CDR3aa: CSVVGGRGGLVSTEAFF

abundance: many
j_gene: TRBJ2-2
v_gene: TRBV5-6
d_gene: -
CDR3nt: TGTGCCAGCAGCCGGGGGCAGAACACCGGGGAGCTGTTTTTT
CDR3aa: CASSRGQNTGELFF

abundance: -
j_gene: TRBJ2-7
v_gene: TRBV29-1
d_gene: -
CDR3nt: TGCAGCGTTGAAGACAGGGGAGGAGACCGATACTCCTACGAGCAGTACTTC
CDR3aa: CSVEDRGGDRYSYEQYF

abundance: -
j_gene: TRBJ1-1
v_gene: TRBV29-1
d_gene: -
CDR3nt: TGCAGTGGGGAGAAGAACACTGAAGCTTTCTTT
CDR3aa: CSGEKNTEAFF

abundance: few
j_gene: TRBJ2-7
v_gene: TRBV18
d_gene: -
CDR3nt: TGTGCCAGCTCACGATACAGGGACTACGAGCAGTACTTC
CDR3aa: CASSRYRDYEQYF

abundance: few
j_gene: TRBJ1-6
v_gene: TRBV18
d_gene: -
CDR3nt: TGTGCCAGCTCACCAGGGAAACAGAGCAATTCACCCCTCCACTTT
CDR3aa: CASSPGKQSNSPLHF

abundance: -
j_gene: TRBJ1-6
v_gene: TRBV19
d_gene: TRBD1
CDR3nt: TGTGCCAGTACCCCATCCGGGACAGGCGGTTCACCCCTCCACTTT
CDR3aa: CASTPSGTGGSPLHF

abundance: many
j_gene: TRBJ1-1
v_gene: TRBV2
d_gene: -
CDR3nt: TGTGCCAGCAGTCGAGTTGCACTTGAAGCTTTCTTT
CDR3aa: CASSRVALEAFF

abundance: many
j_gene: TRBJ2-3
v_gene: TRBV2
d_gene: TRBD2
CDR3nt: TGTGCCAGCAGAGAAGCGGGGGTCACAGATACGCAGTATTTT
CDR3aa: CASREAGVTDTQYF

abundance: few
j_gene: TRBJ2-1
v_gene: TRBV6-2/TRBV6-3
d_gene: -
CDR3nt: TGTGCCAGCAAAAAAGGGGGGAGACACAATGAGCAGTTCTTC
CDR3aa: CASKKGGRHNEQFF

abundance: many
j_gene: TRBJ1-4
v_gene: TRBV5-4
d_gene: -
CDR3nt: TGTGCCAGCAGCACCAGGACAGCTAATAATGAAAAACTGTTTTTT
CDR3aa: CASSTRTANNEKLFF

abundance: many
j_gene: TRBJ2-1
v_gene: TRBV12-3/TRBV12-4
d_gene: TRBD2
CDR3nt: TGTGCCAGCAGAAACCGGCGGGAGGGCCGGTATGAGCAGTTCTTC
CDR3aa: CASRNRREGRYEQFF

abundance: once
j_gene: TRBJ2-5
v_gene: TRBV29-1
d_gene: -
CDR3nt: TGCAGCGTTGAAGGTCGGCAGCAAGAGACCCAGTACTTC
CDR3aa: CSVEGRQQETQYF

abundance: many
j_gene: TRBJ2-5
v_gene: TRBV7-2
d_gene: TRBD2
CDR3nt: TGTGCCAGCAGCTTAGGTAGCGGGAGGGTCCGGGAGACCCAGTACTTC
CDR3aa: CASSLGSGRVRETQYF

abundance: many
j_gene: TRBJ2-4
v_gene: TRBV4-3
d_gene: -
CDR3nt: TGCGCCAGCAGCCACCCTAGGTGGGACATTCAGTACTTC
CDR3aa: CASSHPRWDIQYF

abundance: -
j_gene: TRBJ1-2
v_gene: TRBV5-1
d_gene: -
CDR3nt: TGCGCCAGCAGCCCCAGGGACATCGGCTATGGCTACACCTTC
CDR3aa: CASSPRDIGYGYTF

abundance: -
j_gene: TRBJ1-1
v_gene: TRBV20-1
d_gene: TRBD1
CDR3nt: TGCAGTGCTAGACGACAGGGGGTACGAATGAACACTGAAGCTTTCTTT
CDR3aa: CSARRQGVRMNTEAFF

abundance: -
j_gene: TRBJ2-5
v_gene: TRBV24-1
d_gene: -
CDR3nt: TGTGCCACCAGTGATTTAGGACATCCGGAGACCCAGTACTTC
CDR3aa: CATSDLGHPETQYF

abundance: many
j_gene: TRBJ2-1
v_gene: TRBV20-1
d_gene: TRBD2
CDR3nt: TGCAGTGCTATCGTAGCGGGAGGGCCAAATGAGCAGTTCTTC
CDR3aa: CSAIVAGGPNEQFF

abundance: many
j_gene: TRBJ2-7
v_gene: TRBV5-1
d_gene: TRBD1
CDR3nt: TGCGCCAGCAGCGGGGGACAGGGGTTCCACGAGCAGTACTTC
CDR3aa: CASSGGQGFHEQYF

abundance: -
j_gene: TRBJ1-1
v_gene: TRBV3-1
d_gene: -
CDR3nt: TGTGCCAGCAGCCACAGGGGTCTGGTGAACACTGAAGCTTTCTTT
CDR3aa: CASSHRGLVNTEAFF

abundance: -
j_gene: TRBJ1-1
v_gene: TRBV20-1
d_gene: -
CDR3nt: TGCAGTGCTAGGGGTGTGGCAGCTCCCAACACTGAAGCTTTCTTT
CDR3aa: CSARGVAAPNTEAFF

abundance: -
j_gene: TRBJ1-1
v_gene: TRBV7-3
d_gene: TRBD1
CDR3nt: TGTGCCAGCAGCTCCTCCGGGACAGGGATCACGAACACTGAAGCTTTCTTT
CDR3aa: CASSSSGTGITNTEAFF

abundance: many
j_gene: TRBJ2-7
v_gene: TRBV20-1
d_gene: -
CDR3nt: TGCAGTGCACCACGACAGCCGAGCTCCTACGAGCAGTACTTC
CDR3aa: CSAPRQPSSYEQYF

abundance: medium-sized
j_gene: TRBJ2-1
v_gene: TRBV11-1
d_gene: TRBD2
CDR3nt: TGTGCCAGCAGCTTAGCGGCCGGACTAGCGGGAATAAATGAGCAGTTCTTC
CDR3aa: CASSLAAGLAGINEQFF

abundance: many
j_gene: TRBJ2-7
v_gene: TRBV7-9
d_gene: TRBD2
CDR3nt: TGTGCCAGCAGCCGAACCGGACTAGCGGGAGTGGGGTACGAGCAGTACTTC
CDR3aa: CASSRTGLAGVGYEQYF

abundance: many
j_gene: TRBJ2-1
v_gene: TRBV6-4
d_gene: TRBD2
CDR3nt: TGTGCCAGCAGTGAGGCTAGCGGGAGAGGCAATGAGCAGTTCTTC
CDR3aa: CASSEASGRGNEQFF

abundance: few
j_gene: TRBJ2-1
v_gene: TRBV27
d_gene: TRBD2
CDR3nt: TGTGCCAGCAGTCTAGCGGGAGAACCCTACAATGAGCAGTTCTTC
CDR3aa: CASSLAGEPYNEQFF

abundance: many
j_gene: TRBJ2-1
v_gene: TRBV13
d_gene: TRBD2
CDR3nt: TGTGCCAGCAGCTTAGTTACTAGCGGGAGGGCCAGCTCCTACAATGAGCAGTTCTTC
CDR3aa: CASSLVTSGRASSYNEQFF

abundance: -
j_gene: TRBJ1-2
v_gene: TRBV12-3/TRBV12-4
d_gene: TRBD1
CDR3nt: TGTGCCAGCAGTCTAATACAGGGGAGGAACTATGGCTACACCTTC
CDR3aa: CASSLIQGRNYGYTF

abundance: many
j_gene: TRBJ2-3
v_gene: TRBV29-1
d_gene: -
CDR3nt: TGCAGCTCCAGCGATGGTTTCATTGATACGCAGTATTTT
CDR3aa: CSSSDGFIDTQYF

abundance: few
j_gene: TRBJ2-4
v_gene: TRBV11-2
d_gene: -
CDR3nt: TGTGCCAGCAGCTCCCCCCTAGCCAAAAACATTCAGTACTTC
CDR3aa: CASSSPLAKNIQYF

abundance: few
j_gene: TRBJ2-2
v_gene: TRBV7-2
d_gene: TRBD2
CDR3nt: TGTGCCAGCAGCAGACTAGCGGGAGGGTTCGGGGAGCTGTTTTTT
CDR3aa: CASSRLAGGFGELFF

abundance: -
j_gene: TRBJ1-4
v_gene: TRBV2
d_gene: -
CDR3nt: TGTGCCAGCAGTGAAGGGGACAAGCAAGATAAACTGTTTTTT
CDR3aa: CASSEGDKQDKLFF

abundance: few
j_gene: TRBJ1-1
v_gene: TRBV12-3/TRBV12-4
d_gene: -
CDR3nt: TGTGCCAGCAGTTTAGGAGTTGAAGCTTTCTTT
CDR3aa: CASSLGVEAFF

abundance: -
j_gene: TRBJ2-7
v_gene: TRBV28
d_gene: -
CDR3nt: TGTGCCAGCAGTTTGTGGGGGGAGCAGTACTTC
CDR3aa: CASSLWGEQYF

abundance: many
j_gene: TRBJ1-5
v_gene: TRBV18
d_gene: -
CDR3nt: TGTGCCAGCTCACCTCCAGGGAGCAATCAGCCCCAGCATTTT
CDR3aa: CASSPPGSNQPQHF

abundance: few
j_gene: TRBJ2-3
v_gene: TRBV5-6
d_gene: TRBD2
CDR3nt: TGTGCCAGCACATGGACTAGCGGTTTTGATACGCAGTATTTT
CDR3aa: CASTWTSGFDTQYF